This T cell receptor beta chain was observed in a study of shared clonotypes between healthy human individuals. CDR1 and CDR2 from the germline V gene are SGHVS and FQNEAQ. The CDR3 contains 14 residues. The V end was cut by 0 bases, the J end by 3 bases, with 9 bases between. Whole-study results and caveats: Genetic and exposure-history diversity was limited by the small donor number. Compared with clonotypes that all four donors shared, non-shared clonotypes had lower generation probabilities.

The method was immunoSEQ multiplex PCR; TCRdb's version includes in-frame clones alone and lacks a portion of them. This table has more than 1.2 million clones, roughly 98.5% appearing once. Remarks on this clone: Its antigen remains unknown.

Material: naive CD4+ T cells sorted from blood. As for subset: CD45RA+ positively selected. The clonotype was recovered from a man aged 25-45 years in good health. This chain links TRBV7-8 with TRBJ2-7; D ambiguous. Here the CDR3 DNA reads TGTGCCAGCAGCTTAGCCGGGTTATACTACGAGCAGTACTTC. It translates to CASSLAGLYYEQYF.